The 3 T cell receptor beta chains below were found in one sample sequenced in a study of T cells in women clearing cervical HPV infection. Method: immunoSEQ multiplex PCR; TCRdb's copy keeps in-frame clones and lacks some. The sample totals approximately 22,000 clones; its top ten clones hold more than 9%. The specimen sequenced was blood buffy coat. These receptor sequences come from a woman between 18 and 75 years old with a cervical HPV16 infection that either progressed to CIN3+ or cleared (not recorded which).

As for this clone: The CDR3 end is not reached by the read, which stops 3 residues before it; the germline J gene fills it in. The chain uses TRBV9 and TRBJ2-7; TRBD1 aligns across 8 bases. Germline-derived CDR1 and CDR2 are SGDLS and YYNGEE. This CDR3 has 14 residues. Trimming removed 5 bases from V and 6 bases from J; junction bases left unmatched: 10. The CDR3 loop is CASRATQGAREQYF. The part of the CDR3 DNA that was read is TGTGCCAGCAGGGCCACTCAGGGGGCGCGCGAG.

On this clone: The observed sequence ends 3 residues before the CDR3 terminus, with the missing tail filled in from the germline J gene. The chain combines TRBV7-3 with TRBJ2-1; 8 positions agree with TRBD2. CDR3 length equals 15 residues. The germline V gene encodes CDR1 SGHTA and CDR2 FQGTGA. V shed 1 base and J 5 bases; nucleotides not matched to a gene: 4. CDR3 DNA, as far as it was read: TGTGCCAGCAGCTTAATGGGACTAGTCGACAATGAG. It encodes CASSLMGLVDNE. The complete CDR3 sequence is CASSLMGLVDNEQFF.

Points on this clone: The CDR3 end lies 3 residues beyond the end of the read and is filled in from the germline J gene. V and J are TRBV10-3 and TRBJ2-4; 9 positions agree with TRBD1. The CDR3 covers 14 residues. CDR1 ENHRY and CDR2 SYGVKD come from the germline V gene. V shed 3 bases, J shed 8 bases, and the junction held 5 bases outside the gene matches. This chain's CDR3 is CAISEGQGRYIQYF. The DNA read from the CDR3 is TGTGCCATCAGTGAAGGACAGGGGAGGTACATT.